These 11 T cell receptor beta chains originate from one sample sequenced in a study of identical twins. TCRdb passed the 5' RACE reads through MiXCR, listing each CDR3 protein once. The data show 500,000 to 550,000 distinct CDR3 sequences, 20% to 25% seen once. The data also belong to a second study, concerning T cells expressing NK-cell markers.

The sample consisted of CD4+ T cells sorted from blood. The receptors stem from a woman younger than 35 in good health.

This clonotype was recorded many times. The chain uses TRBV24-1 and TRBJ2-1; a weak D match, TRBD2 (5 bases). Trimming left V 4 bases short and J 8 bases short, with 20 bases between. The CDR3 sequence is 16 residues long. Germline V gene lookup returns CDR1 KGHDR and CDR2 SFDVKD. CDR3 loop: CATSDPSREGGDEQFF. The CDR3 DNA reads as TGTGCCACCAGTGACCCCTCTCGCGAGGGCGGCGATGAGCAGTTCTTC.

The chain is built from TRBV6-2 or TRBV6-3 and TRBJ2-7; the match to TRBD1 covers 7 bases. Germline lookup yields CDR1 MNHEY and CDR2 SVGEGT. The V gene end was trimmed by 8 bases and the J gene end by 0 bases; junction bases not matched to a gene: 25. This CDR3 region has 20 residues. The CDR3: CASPRGRTGQCLSSSYEQYF. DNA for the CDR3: TGTGCCAGCCCTCGCGGCCGAACGGGACAGTGTTTAAGCAGCTCCTACGAGCAGTACTTC.

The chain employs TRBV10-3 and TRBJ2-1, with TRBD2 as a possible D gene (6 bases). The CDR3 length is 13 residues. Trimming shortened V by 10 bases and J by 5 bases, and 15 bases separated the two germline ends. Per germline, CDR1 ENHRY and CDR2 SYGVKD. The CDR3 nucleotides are TGTGCCACCCGGGACTCCAAGCACAATGAGCAGTTCTTC. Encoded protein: CATRDSKHNEQFF.

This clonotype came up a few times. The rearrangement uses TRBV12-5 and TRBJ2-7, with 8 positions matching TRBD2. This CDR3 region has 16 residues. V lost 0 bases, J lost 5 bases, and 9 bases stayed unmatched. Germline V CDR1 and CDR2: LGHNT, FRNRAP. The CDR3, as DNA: TGTGCTAGTGGTTTGGTACGTTCAGGGACTAGGAACGAGCAGTACTTC. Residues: CASGLVRSGTRNEQYF.

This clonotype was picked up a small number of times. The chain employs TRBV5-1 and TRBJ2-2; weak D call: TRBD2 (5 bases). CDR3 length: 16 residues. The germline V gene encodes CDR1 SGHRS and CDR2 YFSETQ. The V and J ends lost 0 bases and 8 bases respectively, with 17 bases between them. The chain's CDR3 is CASSLDRGAPLGELFF. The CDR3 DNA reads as TGCGCCAGCAGCTTGGATCGGGGTGCCCCCTTAGGGGAGCTGTTTTTT.

CDR3 nucleotides: TGTGCCAGCAGTACCGACAGGAACCGCCCTCACGAGCAGTACTTC. This translates into CASSTDRNRPHEQYF. The chain combines TRBV27 with TRBJ2-7; D perhaps matches TRBD1 (6 bases). Germline loops: CDR1 MNHEY, CDR2 SMNVEV (reference sequence). V was shortened by 5 bases and J by 5 bases, with 19 bases between the two germline ends. CDR3 size: 15 residues.

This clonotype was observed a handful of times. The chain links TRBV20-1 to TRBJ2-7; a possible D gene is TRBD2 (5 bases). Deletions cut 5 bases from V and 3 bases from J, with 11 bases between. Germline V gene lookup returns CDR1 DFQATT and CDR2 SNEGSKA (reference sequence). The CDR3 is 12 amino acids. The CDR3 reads CSASGFSYEQYF. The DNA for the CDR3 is TGCAGTGCTTCGGGGTTTAGCTACGAGCAGTACTTC.

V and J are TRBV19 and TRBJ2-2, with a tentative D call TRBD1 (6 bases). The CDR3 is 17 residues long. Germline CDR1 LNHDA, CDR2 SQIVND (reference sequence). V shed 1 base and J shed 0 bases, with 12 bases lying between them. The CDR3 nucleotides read TGTGCCAGTAGTATAGGGCGGGCAGGGGCGAACACCGGGGAGCTGTTTTTT. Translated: CASSIGRAGANTGELFF.

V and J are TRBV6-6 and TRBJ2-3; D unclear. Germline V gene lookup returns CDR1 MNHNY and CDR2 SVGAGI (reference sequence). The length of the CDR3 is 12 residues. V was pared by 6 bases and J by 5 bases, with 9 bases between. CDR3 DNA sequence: TGTGCCAGCAGGAGCAGCCAAGATACGCAGTATTTT. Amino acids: CASRSSQDTQYF.

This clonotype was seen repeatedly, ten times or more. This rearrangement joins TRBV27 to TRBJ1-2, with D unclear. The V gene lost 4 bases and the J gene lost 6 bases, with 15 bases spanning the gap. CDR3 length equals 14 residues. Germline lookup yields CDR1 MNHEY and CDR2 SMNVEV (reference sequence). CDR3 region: CASSSGLTKDGYTF. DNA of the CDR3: TGTGCCAGCAGTTCTGGTCTTACTAAGGATGGCTACACCTTC.

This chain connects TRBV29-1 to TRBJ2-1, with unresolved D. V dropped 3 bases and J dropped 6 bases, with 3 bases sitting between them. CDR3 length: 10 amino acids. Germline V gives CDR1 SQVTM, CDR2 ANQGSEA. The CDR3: CSVEINEQFF. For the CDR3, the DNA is TGCAGCGTTGAGATCAATGAGCAGTTCTTC.